This T cell receptor beta chain stems from a study of identical twins. Study results and caveats: Modeled out-of-frame TCR alpha sharing in monozygotic twins fell below observed levels. Out-of-frame alpha sequences shared by twins showed excess low generation probability. Cord blood beta clonotypes that were abundant carried fewer insertions, and memory repertoires showed no such trend.

There are 13 residues in the CDR3. With 2 bases removed from V and 6 bases from J, the gap between germline ends came to 9 bases. Germline V gene data show CDR1 as MGHDK and CDR2 as SYGVNS. This clonotype came up many times. Its antigen is still unknown. Template switching introduced a universal primer site, and the cDNA bore unique molecular identifiers. TCRdb recomputed calls from the 5' RACE reads with MiXCR, one row per CDR3 protein. This table has around 370,000 distinct CDR3 sequences, 8.5% to 10% appearing once. Material for sequencing was naive T cells sorted from blood. The chain links TRBV25-1 to TRBJ2-3; D tentatively fits TRBD1 or TRBD2 (5 bases each). The sequence was collected from a woman aged 45-60 years in good health. In DNA form, the CDR3 reads TGTGCCAGCAGTGAAGGGGGATCGGATACGCAGTATTTT. Translation gives CASSEGGSDTQYF.